The clone carrying this TCR beta chain was observed many times. Subjects aged 18 to 65 presented with newly diagnosed hyperthyroidism of less than 2 months' duration. The CDR3 consists of 13 residues. CDR1 is SNHLY, CDR2 FYNNEI, per germline. The V end was cut by 7 bases, the J end by 7 bases, with 14 bases between. TCR beta CDR3 regions were amplified from RNA. HTBI primers were the set used in a first-round RT-PCR of the TCR CDR3. TCRdb recomputed calls from the multiplex PCR reads with MiXCR, one row per CDR3 protein. The data show 700,000 or so distinct CDR3 sequences, about 16% seen once. The data stem from a study of T cells in Graves' hyperthyroidism and ophthalmopathy.

This clonotype originated in a man aged 18-30 years with Graves' hyperthyroidism. Sequencing input: blood. This chain uses TRBV2 with TRBJ2-1; no definite D call. CDR3: CASNPRRQNEQFF. The CDR3 DNA reads as TGTGCCAGCAACCCTCGTCGGCAGAATGAGCAGTTCTTC.